Sequencing of this T cell receptor beta chain was carried out in a study of T and B cells in COVID-19 patients. Study as a whole: Comorbidities linked to unfavorable COVID-19 outcome were present in about 90% of the 20 active-infection patients. General observations from the study: Exclusive to the recovered cohort were roughly 2,000 TCR clusters, 30 to 40 of them with low generation probability. Few blood samples existed from mildly ill patients during symptoms or early in severe cases.

CDR3 length equals 15 residues. V was pared by 3 bases and J by 2 bases, with 13 bases between. The germline V gene encodes CDR1 LNHDA and CDR2 SQIVND (reference sequence). Multiplex PCR with BIOMED2 TRB-A/B primer pools amplified TRB rearrangements. Each CDR3 protein gets one entry after TCRdb re-called the multiplex PCR reads with MiXCR. The table includes around 16,000 distinct CDR3 sequences, around a quarter detected once. As regards this clonotype: Its specificity is not known.

From blood, about 240-550 ng of genomic DNA served as TRB template. This TCR was recovered from a human donor who had recovered from COVID-19. Sequencing was carried out using blood. J is TRBJ1-1 and V is TRBV19; a possible D gene is TRBD1 (6 bases). The CDR3 is CASSITGGDNTEAFF. CDR3 DNA sequence: TGTGCCAGTAGTATCACCGGGGGCGATAACACTGAAGCTTTCTTT.